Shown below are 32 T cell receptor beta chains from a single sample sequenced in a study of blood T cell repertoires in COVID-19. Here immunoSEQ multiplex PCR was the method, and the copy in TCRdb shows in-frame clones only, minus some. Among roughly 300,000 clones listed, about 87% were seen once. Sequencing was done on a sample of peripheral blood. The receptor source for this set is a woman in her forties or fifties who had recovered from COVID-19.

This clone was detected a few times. The CDR3 spells CASSYGSPRAEAFF. In DNA, the CDR3 is TGTGCCAGCAGTTACGGGAGCCCCCGGGCTGAAGCTTTCTTT. This chain joins TRBV6-2 or TRBV6-3 and TRBJ1-1; D is undetermined. Germline assignment: CDR1 MNHEY and CDR2 SVGEGT. The ends were cut back, 2 bases at V and 6 bases at J, with 13 bases in the middle. The CDR3 covers 14 residues.

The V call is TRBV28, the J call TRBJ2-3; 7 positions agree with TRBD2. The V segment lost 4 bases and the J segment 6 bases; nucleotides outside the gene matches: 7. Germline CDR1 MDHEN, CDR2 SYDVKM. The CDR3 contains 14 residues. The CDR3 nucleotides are TGTGCCAGCAGTTCTCCGGGACTAAGGGATACGCAGTATTTT. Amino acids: CASSSPGLRDTQYF.

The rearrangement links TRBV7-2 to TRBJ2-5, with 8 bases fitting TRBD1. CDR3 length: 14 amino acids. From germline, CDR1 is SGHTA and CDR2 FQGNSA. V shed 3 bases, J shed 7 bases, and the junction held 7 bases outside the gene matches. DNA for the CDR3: TGTGCCAGCAGCTTCAGTGGACAGGGCTCGACCCAGTACTTC. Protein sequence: CASSFSGQGSTQYF.

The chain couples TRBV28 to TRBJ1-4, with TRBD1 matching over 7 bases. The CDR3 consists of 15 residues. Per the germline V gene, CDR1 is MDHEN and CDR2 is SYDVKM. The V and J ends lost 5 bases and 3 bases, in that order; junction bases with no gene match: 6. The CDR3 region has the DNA TGTGCCAGCAGTCTCTACAGGGGCCCTAATGAAAAACTGTTTTTT. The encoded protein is CASSLYRGPNEKLFF.

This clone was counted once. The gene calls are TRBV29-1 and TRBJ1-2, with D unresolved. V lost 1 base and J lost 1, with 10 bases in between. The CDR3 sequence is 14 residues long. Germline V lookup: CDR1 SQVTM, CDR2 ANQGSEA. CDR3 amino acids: CSVEGPPDNYGYTF. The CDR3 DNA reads TGCAGCGTTGAAGGGCCGCCAGATAACTATGGCTACACCTTC.

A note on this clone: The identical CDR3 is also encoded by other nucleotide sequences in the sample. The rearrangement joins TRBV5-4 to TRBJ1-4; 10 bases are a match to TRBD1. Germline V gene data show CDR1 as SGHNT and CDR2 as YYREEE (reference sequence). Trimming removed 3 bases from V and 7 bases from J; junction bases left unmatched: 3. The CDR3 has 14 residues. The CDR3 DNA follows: TGTGCCAGCAGCTGGGACAGGGGACCTGAAAAACTGTTTTTT. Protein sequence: CASSWDRGPEKLFF.

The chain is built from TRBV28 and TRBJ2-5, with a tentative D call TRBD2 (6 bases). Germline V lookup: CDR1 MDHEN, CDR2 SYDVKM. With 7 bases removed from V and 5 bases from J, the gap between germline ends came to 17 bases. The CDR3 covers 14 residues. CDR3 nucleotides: TGTGCCAGCAACACCTACGCGGGGCGGGAGACCCAGTACTTC. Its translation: CASNTYAGRETQYF.

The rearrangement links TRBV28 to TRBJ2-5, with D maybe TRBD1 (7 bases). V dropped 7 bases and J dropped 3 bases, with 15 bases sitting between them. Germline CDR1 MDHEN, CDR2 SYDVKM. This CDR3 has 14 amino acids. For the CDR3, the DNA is TGTGCCAGCATCTCTGGAGGGGGCGAAGAGACCCAGTACTTC. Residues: CASISGGGEETQYF.

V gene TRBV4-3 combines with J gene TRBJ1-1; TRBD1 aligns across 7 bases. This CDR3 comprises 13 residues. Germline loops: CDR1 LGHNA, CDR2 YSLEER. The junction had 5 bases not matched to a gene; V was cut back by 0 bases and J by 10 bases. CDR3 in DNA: TGCGCCAGCAGCCAAGACAGGGGGTTGGGAGCTTTCTTT. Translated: CASSQDRGLGAFF.

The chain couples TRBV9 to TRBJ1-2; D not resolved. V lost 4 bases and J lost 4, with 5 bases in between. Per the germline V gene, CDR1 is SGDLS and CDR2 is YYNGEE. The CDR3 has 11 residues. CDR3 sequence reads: CASSHSYGYTF. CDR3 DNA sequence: TGTGCCAGCAGCCACAGCTATGGCTACACCTTC.

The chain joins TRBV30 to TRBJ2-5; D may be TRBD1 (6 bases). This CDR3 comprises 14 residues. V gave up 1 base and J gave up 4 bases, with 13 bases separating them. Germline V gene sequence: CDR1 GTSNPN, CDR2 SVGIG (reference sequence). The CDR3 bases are TGTGCCTGGAGTGGGGGGCAGGGTAGAGAGACCCAGTACTTC. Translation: CAWSGGQGRETQYF. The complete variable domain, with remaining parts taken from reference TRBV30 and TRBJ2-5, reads SQTIHQWPATLVQPVGSPLSLECTVEGTSNPNLYWYRQAAGRGLQLLFYSVGIGQISSEVPQNLSASRPQDRQFILSSKKLLLSDSGFYLCAWSGGQGRETQYFGPGTRLLVL.

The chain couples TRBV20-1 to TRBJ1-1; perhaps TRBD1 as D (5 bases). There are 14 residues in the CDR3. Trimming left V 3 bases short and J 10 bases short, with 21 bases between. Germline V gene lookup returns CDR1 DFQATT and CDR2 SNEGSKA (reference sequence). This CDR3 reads CSASEGGVGGTAFF. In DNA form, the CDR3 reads TGCAGTGCTAGTGAAGGAGGAGTCGGGGGTACAGCTTTCTTT.

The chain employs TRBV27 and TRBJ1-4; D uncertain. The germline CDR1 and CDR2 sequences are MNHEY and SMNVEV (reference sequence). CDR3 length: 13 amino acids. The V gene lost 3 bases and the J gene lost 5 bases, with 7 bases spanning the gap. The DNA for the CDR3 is TGTGCCAGCAGTTTTCTACTAAATGAAAAACTGTTTTTT. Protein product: CASSFLLNEKLFF. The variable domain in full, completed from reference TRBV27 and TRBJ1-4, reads EAQVTQNPRYLITVTGKKLTVTCSQNMNHEYMSWYRQDPGLGLRQIYYSMNVEVTDKGDVPEGYKVSRKEKRNFPLILESPSPNQTSLYFCASSFLLNEKLFFGSGTQLSVL.

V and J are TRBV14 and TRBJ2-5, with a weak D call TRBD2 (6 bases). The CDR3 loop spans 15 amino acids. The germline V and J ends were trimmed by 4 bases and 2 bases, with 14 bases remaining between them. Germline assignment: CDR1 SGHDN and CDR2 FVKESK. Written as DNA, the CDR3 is TGTGCCAGCAGCCGGCTTTCCCGGGGGCAAGAGACCCAGTACTTC. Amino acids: CASSRLSRGQETQYF. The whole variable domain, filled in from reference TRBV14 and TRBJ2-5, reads EAGVTQFPSHSVIEKGQTVTLRCDPISGHDNLYWYRRVMGKEIKFLLHFVKESKQDESGMPNNRFLAERTGGTYSTLKVQPAELEDSGVYFCASSRLSRGQETQYFGPGTRLLVL.

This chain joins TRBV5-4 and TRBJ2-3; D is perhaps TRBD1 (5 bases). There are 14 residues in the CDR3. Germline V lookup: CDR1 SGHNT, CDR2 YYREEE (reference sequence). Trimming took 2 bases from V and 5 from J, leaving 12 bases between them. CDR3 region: CASSLGAGRDTQYF. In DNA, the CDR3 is TGTGCCAGCAGCTTAGGGGCAGGGCGAGATACGCAGTATTTT.

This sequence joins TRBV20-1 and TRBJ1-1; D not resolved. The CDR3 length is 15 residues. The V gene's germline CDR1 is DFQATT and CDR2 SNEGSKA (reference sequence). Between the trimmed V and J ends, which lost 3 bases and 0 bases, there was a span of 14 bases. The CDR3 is CSASLRGGVNTEAFF. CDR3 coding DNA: TGCAGTGCTAGTTTGCGGGGTGGGGTGAACACTGAAGCTTTCTTT.

The CDR3 region has the DNA TGTGCCAGCAGTTCCAGTGGCCTGAGCAATCAGCCCCAGCATTTT. This sequence encodes CASSSSGLSNQPQHF. The V and J genes are TRBV28 and TRBJ1-5; D ambiguous. Germline assignment: CDR1 MDHEN and CDR2 SYDVKM. The CDR3 loop spans 15 amino acids. The ends were cut back, 4 bases at V and 1 base at J, with 11 bases in the middle.

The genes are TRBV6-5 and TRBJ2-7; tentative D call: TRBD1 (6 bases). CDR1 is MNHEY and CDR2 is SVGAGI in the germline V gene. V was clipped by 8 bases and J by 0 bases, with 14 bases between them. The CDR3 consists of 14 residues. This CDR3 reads CASEDRPISYEQYF. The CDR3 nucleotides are TGTGCCAGCGAAGACAGGCCTATCTCCTACGAGCAGTACTTC.

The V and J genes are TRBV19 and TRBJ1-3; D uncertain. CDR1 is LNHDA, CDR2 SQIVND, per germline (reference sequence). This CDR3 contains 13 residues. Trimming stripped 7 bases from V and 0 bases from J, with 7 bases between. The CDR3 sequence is CASTSSSGNTIYF. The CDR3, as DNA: TGTGCCAGTACAAGTAGCTCTGGAAACACCATATATTTT.

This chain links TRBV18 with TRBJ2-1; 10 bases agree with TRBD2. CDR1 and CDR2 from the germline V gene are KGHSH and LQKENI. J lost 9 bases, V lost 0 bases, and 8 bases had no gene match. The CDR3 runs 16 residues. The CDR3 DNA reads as TGTGCCAGCTCACCACCAGCGGGAGGGAAAGGGGGTGAGCAGTTCTTC. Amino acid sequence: CASSPPAGGKGGEQFF. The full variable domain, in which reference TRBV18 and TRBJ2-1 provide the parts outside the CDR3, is NAGVMQNPRHLVRRRGQEARLRCSPMKGHSHVYWYRQLPEEGLKFMVYLQKENIIDESGMPKERFSAEFPKEGPSILRIQQVVRGDSAAYFCASSPPAGGKGGEQFFGPGTRLTVL.

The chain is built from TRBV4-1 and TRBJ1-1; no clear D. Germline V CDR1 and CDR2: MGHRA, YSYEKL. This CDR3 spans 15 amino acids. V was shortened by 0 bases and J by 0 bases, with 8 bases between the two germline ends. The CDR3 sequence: CASSQDPGMNTEAFF. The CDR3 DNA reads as TGCGCCAGCAGCCAAGATCCGGGGATGAACACTGAAGCTTTCTTT.

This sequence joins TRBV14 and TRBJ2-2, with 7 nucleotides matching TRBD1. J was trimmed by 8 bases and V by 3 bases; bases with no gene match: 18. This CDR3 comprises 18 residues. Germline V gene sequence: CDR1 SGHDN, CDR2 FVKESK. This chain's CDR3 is CASSQISRGQLGRGELFF. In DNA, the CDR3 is TGTGCCAGCAGCCAGATAAGTAGGGGACAGTTAGGAAGGGGGGAGCTGTTTTTT.

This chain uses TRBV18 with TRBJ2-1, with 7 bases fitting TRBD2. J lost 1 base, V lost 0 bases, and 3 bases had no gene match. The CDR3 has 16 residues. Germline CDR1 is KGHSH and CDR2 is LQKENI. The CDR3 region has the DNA TGTGCCAGCTCACCACCGAGACTAGCTTCCTACAATGAGCAGTTCTTC. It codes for CASSPPRLASYNEQFF. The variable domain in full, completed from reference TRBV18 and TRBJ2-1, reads NAGVMQNPRHLVRRRGQEARLRCSPMKGHSHVYWYRQLPEEGLKFMVYLQKENIIDESGMPKERFSAEFPKEGPSILRIQQVVRGDSAAYFCASSPPRLASYNEQFFGPGTRLTVL.

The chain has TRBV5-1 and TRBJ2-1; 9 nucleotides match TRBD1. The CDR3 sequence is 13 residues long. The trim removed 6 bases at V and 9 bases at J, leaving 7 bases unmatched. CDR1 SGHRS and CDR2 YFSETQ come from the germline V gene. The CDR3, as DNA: TGCGCCAGCACCGGGACAGGGTTCGGTGAGCAGTTCTTC. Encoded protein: CASTGTGFGEQFF.

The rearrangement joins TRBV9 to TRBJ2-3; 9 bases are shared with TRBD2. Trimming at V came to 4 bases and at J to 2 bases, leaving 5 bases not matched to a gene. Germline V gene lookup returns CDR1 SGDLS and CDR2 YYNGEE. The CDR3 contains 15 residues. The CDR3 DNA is TGTGCCAGCAGCCCGACTAGCGGCCTCACAGATACGCAGTATTTT. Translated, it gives CASSPTSGLTDTQYF.

The CDR3 sequence: CASSQGDRGRNIQYF. For the CDR3, the DNA is TGTGCCAGCAGCCAAGGGGACAGGGGTCGAAACATTCAGTACTTC. The chain employs TRBV3-1 (or the pseudogene TRBV3-2) and TRBJ2-4, with TRBD1 matching over 10 bases. The CDR3 is 15 amino acids. Germline V gives CDR1 LGHDT, CDR2 YNNKEL (reference sequence). Trimming removed 1 base from V and 6 bases from J; junction bases left unmatched: 3.

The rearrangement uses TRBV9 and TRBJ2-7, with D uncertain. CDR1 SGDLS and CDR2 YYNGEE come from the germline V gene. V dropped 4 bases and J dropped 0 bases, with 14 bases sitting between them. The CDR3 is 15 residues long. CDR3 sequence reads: CASSPPPGSSYEQYF. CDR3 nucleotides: TGTGCCAGCAGCCCCCCCCCAGGCAGCTCCTACGAGCAGTACTTC.

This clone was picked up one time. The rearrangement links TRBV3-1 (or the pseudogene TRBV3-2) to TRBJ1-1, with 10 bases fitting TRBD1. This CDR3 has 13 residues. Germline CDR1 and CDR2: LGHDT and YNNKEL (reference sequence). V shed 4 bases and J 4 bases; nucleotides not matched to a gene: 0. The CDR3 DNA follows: TGTGCCAGCAGCCGACAGGGGGCCACTGAAGCTTTCTTT. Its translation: CASSRQGATEAFF.

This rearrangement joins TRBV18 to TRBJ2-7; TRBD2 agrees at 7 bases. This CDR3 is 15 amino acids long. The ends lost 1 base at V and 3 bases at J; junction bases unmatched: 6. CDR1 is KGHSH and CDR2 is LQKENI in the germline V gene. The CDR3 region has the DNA TGTGCCAGCTCACCACTCCCTAGCGGAAGCTACGAGCAGTACTTC. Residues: CASSPLPSGSYEQYF.

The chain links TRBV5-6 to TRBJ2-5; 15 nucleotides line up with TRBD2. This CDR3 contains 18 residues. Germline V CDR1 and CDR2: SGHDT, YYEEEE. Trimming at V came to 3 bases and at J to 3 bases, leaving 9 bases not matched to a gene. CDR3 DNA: TGTGCCAGCAGCTGGATGGGATGGACTAGCGGGGGGGAAGAGACCCAGTACTTC. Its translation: CASSWMGWTSGGEETQYF.

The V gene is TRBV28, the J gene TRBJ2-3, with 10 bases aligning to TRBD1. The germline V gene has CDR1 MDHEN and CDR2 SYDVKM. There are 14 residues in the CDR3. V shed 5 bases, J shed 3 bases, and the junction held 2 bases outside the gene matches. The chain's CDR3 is CASSPDRGTDTQYF. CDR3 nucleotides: TGTGCCAGCAGTCCGGACAGGGGGACAGATACGCAGTATTTT.

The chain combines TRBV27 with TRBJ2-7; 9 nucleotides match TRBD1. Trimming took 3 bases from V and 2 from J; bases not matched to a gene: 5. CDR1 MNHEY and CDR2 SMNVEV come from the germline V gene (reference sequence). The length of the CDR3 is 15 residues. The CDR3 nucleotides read TGTGCCAGCAGTTTTTGGGACAGGGTCCCCTACGAGCAGTACTTC. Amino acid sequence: CASSFWDRVPYEQYF.